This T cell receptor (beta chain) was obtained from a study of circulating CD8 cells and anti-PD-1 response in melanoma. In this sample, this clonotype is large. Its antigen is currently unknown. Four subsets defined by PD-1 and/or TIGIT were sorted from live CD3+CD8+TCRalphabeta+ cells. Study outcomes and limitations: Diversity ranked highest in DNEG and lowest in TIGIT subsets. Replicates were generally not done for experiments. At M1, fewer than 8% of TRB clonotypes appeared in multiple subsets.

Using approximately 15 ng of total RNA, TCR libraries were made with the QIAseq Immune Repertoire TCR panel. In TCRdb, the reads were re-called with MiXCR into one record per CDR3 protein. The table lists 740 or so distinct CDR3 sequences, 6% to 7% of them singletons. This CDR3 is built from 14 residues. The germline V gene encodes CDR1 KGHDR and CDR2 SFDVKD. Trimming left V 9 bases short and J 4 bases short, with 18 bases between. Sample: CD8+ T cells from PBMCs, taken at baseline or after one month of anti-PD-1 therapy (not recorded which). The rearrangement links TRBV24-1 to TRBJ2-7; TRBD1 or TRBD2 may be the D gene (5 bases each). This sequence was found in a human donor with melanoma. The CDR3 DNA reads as TGTGCCACCTCCCCGGGTCTTGGGGGATACGAGCAGTACTTC. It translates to CATSPGLGGYEQYF.